This section outlines one T cell receptor beta chain sequence together with its context. The antigen is not known. TCRdb's table, derived via immunoSEQ multiplex PCR, lists solely in-frame clones and lacks some. The data show some 180,000 clones, 80% to 95% seen once. This sample was included in a study of T cell responses to AZD1222 COVID-19 vaccine. Study outcomes and limitations: Once two AZD1222 doses were given, Spike-specific TCR breadth and depth went up. Without day 14 samples, only post-peak T cell repertoires were studied. The donors showed a predominance of white British ancestry and of females, with possible underestimation of clonal diversity. Across spike, vaccine-associated CD4 TCRs were found, dominant at 160-218 and 743-854.

Between the trimmed V and J ends, which lost 2 bases and 0 bases, there was a span of 8 bases. The CDR3 extends over 15 amino acids. Per germline, CDR1 MNHEY and CDR2 SVGEGT. The clonotype originates from an adult in good health. The chain links TRBV6-2 or TRBV6-3 to TRBJ1-5; possible D gene TRBD1, 6 bases. The sequencing used peripheral blood, collected on day 0 of AZD1222 vaccination. CDR3 sequence (DNA): TGTGCCAGCAGTTACGGACAGCTTAGCAATCAGCCCCAGCATTTT. This translates into CASSYGQLSNQPQHF.